The 31 T cell receptor beta chains given below trace back to one sample, sequenced in a study of shared clonotypes between healthy human individuals. Naivety among CD8 cells was defined by CD45RO negativity and positive CCR7 selection, thereby excluding terminally differentiated effector memory CD45RA+ cells. Here immunoSEQ multiplex PCR was the method, and the copy in TCRdb shows in-frame clones only, minus some. The sample yields about 2,200,000 clones, 85% to 95% seen once. Sequenced: naive CD8+ T cells from PBMCs. These receptors came from a young man in good health. Some clones in this sample may be carry-over from other donors' samples.

This clone was seen only once. The chain joins TRBV9 to TRBJ2-1; D gene uncertain. Germline-derived CDR1 and CDR2 are SGDLS and YYNGEE. V lost 3 bases and J 6 bases, leaving 10 bases between the germline ends. This CDR3 region has 13 residues. CDR3 sequence: CASSANLGNEQFF. CDR3 DNA sequence: TGTGCCAGCAGCGCCAACTTAGGCAATGAGCAGTTCTTC.

The chain is built from TRBV27 and TRBJ2-7; D might be TRBD1 (5 bases). V was clipped by 2 bases and J by 6 bases, with 14 bases between them. Per the germline V gene, CDR1 is MNHEY and CDR2 is SMNVEV (reference sequence). This CDR3 spans 14 amino acids. The CDR3 DNA sequence: TGTGCCAGCAGTTTAGCAGGGTGGGGCAGCGAGCAGTACTTC. Translated, it gives CASSLAGWGSEQYF.

This clone was counted only a few times. This chain uses TRBV19 with TRBJ2-1, with 10 nucleotides matching TRBD2. Germline CDR1 is LNHDA and CDR2 is SQIVND (reference sequence). The CDR3 has 15 amino acids. The V gene end was trimmed by 4 bases and the J gene end by 3 bases; junction bases not matched to a gene: 3. CDR3 sequence (DNA): TGTGCCAGTAGTACACTAGCGGGAAACTACAATGAGCAGTTCTTC. The encoded protein is CASSTLAGNYNEQFF.

The chain couples TRBV27 to TRBJ1-1; 8 nucleotides agree with TRBD1. CDR1 MNHEY and CDR2 SMNVEV come from the germline V gene (reference sequence). The CDR3 consists of 16 residues. V gave up 5 bases and J gave up 4 bases; unmatched junction bases: 12. DNA of the CDR3: TGTGCCAGCAGTCCCTTGGGGGCAGGGGGCCCCACTGAAGCTTTCTTT. The encoded protein is CASSPLGAGGPTEAFF.

The J gene is TRBJ2-1, the V gene TRBV7-9; D is uncertain. Germline CDR1 reads SEHNR; CDR2 reads FQNEAQ (reference sequence). This CDR3 is built from 13 residues. The ends were cut back, 5 bases at V and 5 bases at J, with 10 bases in the middle. CDR3 residues: CASSGLVDNEQFF. As DNA, the CDR3 is TGTGCCAGCAGCGGGCTAGTAGACAATGAGCAGTTCTTC.

The rearrangement uses TRBV4-3 and TRBJ1-1; tentative D call: TRBD1 (5 bases). There are 16 residues in the CDR3. The germline gives CDR1 LGHNA, CDR2 YSLEER. Deletions cut 1 base from V and 0 bases from J, with 12 bases between. CDR3 loop: CASSQGYEGLNTEAFF. The CDR3 DNA follows: TGCGCCAGCAGCCAAGGGTACGAGGGGTTGAACACTGAAGCTTTCTTT.

This chain links TRBV6-4 with TRBJ2-7; D tentatively fits TRBD1 or TRBD2 (5 bases each). CDR1 and CDR2 from the germline V gene are MRHNA and SNTAGT. The CDR3 length is 12 residues. V was shortened by 1 base and J by 6 bases, with 7 bases between the two germline ends. The CDR3 nucleotides are TGTGCCAGCAGTGACTTGGGGGTCGAGCAGTACTTC. Translated, it gives CASSDLGVEQYF.

This clone was found once. The same CDR3 is also encoded by other DNA sequences in this sample. The chain has TRBV29-1 and TRBJ1-2; 7 bases are a match to TRBD1. The CDR3 runs 14 residues. J gave up 0 bases and V 3 bases, and 4 bases lay outside the gene matches. CDR1 and CDR2 from the germline V gene are SQVTM and ANQGSEA. The CDR3 spells CSVERDRANYGYTF. CDR3 DNA: TGCAGCGTTGAGAGGGACAGAGCTAACTATGGCTACACCTTC.

The chain couples TRBV11-3 to TRBJ2-5; 7 nucleotides match TRBD2. J lost 0 bases, V lost 5 bases, and 3 bases had no gene match. This CDR3 contains 14 residues. Per the germline V gene, CDR1 is SGHNT and CDR2 is YENEEA. In DNA form, the CDR3 reads TGTGCCAGCAGCCCGAGCGGGGACCAAGAGACCCAGTACTTC. Residues: CASSPSGDQETQYF.

This clone was seen more than once but under ten times. The sample contains more than one DNA sequence encoding this CDR3. The CDR3 loop is CASSDGYEQYF. CDR3 nucleotides: TGCGCCAGCAGTGACGGCTACGAGCAGTACTTC. The chain joins TRBV10-2 to TRBJ2-7; D uncertain. V was cut by 3 bases and J by 3 bases, with 3 bases left in between. The CDR3 is 11 amino acids. The germline V gene encodes CDR1 WSHSY and CDR2 SAAADI.

CDR3 DNA sequence: TGTGCCAGCAGCTCCCAAGATAGCGGCACAGATACGCAGTATTTT. It codes for CASSSQDSGTDTQYF. The V and J genes are TRBV9 and TRBJ2-3, with D possibly TRBD2 on 5 matching bases. The V gene's germline CDR1 is SGDLS and CDR2 YYNGEE. Trimming shortened V by 4 bases and J by 1 base, and 13 bases separated the two germline ends. The CDR3 spans 15 residues.

This clone occurred a few times. V usage is TRBV10-2 and J usage is TRBJ1-4, with D maybe TRBD1 (6 bases). V lost 5 bases, J lost 3 bases, and 10 bases lay in between. Germline CDR1 WSHSY, CDR2 SAAADI. The CDR3 contains 14 residues. The CDR3 protein is CASSYGGPNEKLFF. In nucleotides, the CDR3 is TGCGCCAGCAGTTACGGGGGGCCTAATGAAAAACTGTTTTTT.

The rearrangement links TRBV27 to TRBJ1-1; possibly TRBD1 for D (6 bases). Trimming stripped 4 bases from V and 8 bases from J, with 14 bases between. Germline CDR1 and CDR2: MNHEY and SMNVEV (reference sequence). The CDR3 runs 13 residues. The CDR3 coding sequence is TGTGCCAGCAGTTCCAGGGGCCGCCCCGAAGCTTTCTTT. Amino acid sequence: CASSSRGRPEAFF.

The chain recombines TRBV11-3 with TRBJ2-2; D is ambiguous. Germline V gene lookup returns CDR1 SGHNT and CDR2 YENEEA. The V gene lost 0 bases and the J gene lost 5 bases, with 7 bases spanning the gap. This CDR3 has 14 amino acids. Here the CDR3 DNA reads TGTGCCAGCAGCTTAGACAGGTCTACCGGGGAGCTGTTTTTT. Protein sequence: CASSLDRSTGELFF.

The rearrangement links TRBV4-2 to TRBJ2-1; D gene ambiguous. The V end was cut by 5 bases, the J end by 0 bases, with 11 bases between. Germline-derived CDR1 and CDR2 are LGHNA and YNFKEQ. The CDR3 is made up of 15 amino acids. CDR3 residues: CASSVSDSSYNEQFF. In DNA, the CDR3 is TGTGCCAGCAGCGTTTCCGATAGCTCCTACAATGAGCAGTTCTTC.

The CDR3 here is CASAPDRRDGYTF. DNA for the CDR3: TGTGCTAGTGCCCCGGACCGTCGGGATGGCTACACCTTC. The rearrangement joins TRBV12-5 to TRBJ1-2; D unclear. CDR1 is LGHNT and CDR2 is FRNRAP in the germline V gene. This CDR3 region has 13 residues. The V end lost 7 bases, the J end lost 6 bases, and 15 bases lay between the germline ends.

On this clone: The same CDR3 also results from other DNA sequences found in this sample. The rearrangement uses TRBV27 and TRBJ2-2, with D unresolved. The germline gives CDR1 MNHEY, CDR2 SMNVEV (reference sequence). V was clipped by 0 bases and J by 8 bases, with 4 bases between them. The CDR3 covers 12 residues. The DNA of the CDR3 is TGTGCCAGCAGTTTATCCTCTGGGGAGCTGTTTTTT. Translating gives CASSLSSGELFF.

Details on this clone: The same CDR3 can be traced to other DNA sequences in this sample. The genes are TRBV11-2 and TRBJ2-3, with D maybe TRBD1 (5 bases). CDR1 is SGHAT, CDR2 FQNNGV, per germline. V was trimmed by 0 bases and J by 3 bases, leaving 7 bases between them. The CDR3 loop spans 14 amino acids. CDR3 DNA sequence: TGTGCCAGCAGCTTAGATAGGGGAACAGATACGCAGTATTTT. Its translation is CASSLDRGTDTQYF.

To note about this clone: Other DNA sequences in this sample translate to the same CDR3. CDR3 in amino acids: CASSVDGELFF. In nucleotides, the CDR3 is TGTGCCAGCAGCGTCGACGGGGAGCTGTTTTTT. V usage is TRBV9 and J usage is TRBJ2-2; D is ambiguous. The CDR3 totals 11 residues. The germline gives CDR1 SGDLS, CDR2 YYNGEE. V shed 2 bases and J shed 7 bases, with 3 bases lying between them.

The rearrangement joins TRBV7-2 to TRBJ2-2, with D unclear. The CDR3 covers 14 residues. V was cut by 4 bases and J by 5 bases, with 11 bases left in between. The V gene's germline CDR1 is SGHTA and CDR2 FQGNSA. The CDR3: CASSSRSTTGELFF. The CDR3 bases are TGTGCCAGCAGCTCTCGCTCAACTACCGGGGAGCTGTTTTTT.

The chain links TRBV28 to TRBJ2-1; 8 bases align to TRBD1. The V segment lost 6 bases and the J segment 6 bases; nucleotides outside the gene matches: 13. This CDR3 is built from 16 residues. CDR1 MDHEN and CDR2 SYDVKM come from the germline V gene. CDR3 in amino acids: CASSPLQGAPANEQFF. The CDR3 DNA sequence: TGTGCCAGCAGCCCCCTTCAGGGGGCTCCGGCCAATGAGCAGTTCTTC.

The chain is built from TRBV29-1 and TRBJ1-2, with 8 nucleotides matching TRBD1. The CDR3 has 13 amino acids. Germline V gene data show CDR1 as SQVTM and CDR2 as ANQGSEA. The V segment lost 6 bases and the J segment 4 bases; nucleotides outside the gene matches: 7. CDR3 amino acids: CSVLGQAGYGYTF. CDR3 coding DNA: TGCAGCGTCCTGGGACAGGCCGGCTATGGCTACACCTTC.

This sequence joins TRBV10-1 and TRBJ2-3, with TRBD2 as a possible D gene (6 bases). The CDR3 has 14 residues. Trimming took 5 bases from V and 2 from J, leaving 11 bases between them. Germline V gives CDR1 WNHNN, CDR2 SYGVQD (reference sequence). The chain's CDR3 is CASSFSGDTDTQYF. As DNA, the CDR3 is TGCGCCAGCAGTTTTAGCGGAGACACAGATACGCAGTATTTT.

The chain links TRBV4-1 to TRBJ2-7, with no clear D. This CDR3 is built from 16 residues. V lost 1 base, J lost 0 bases, and 13 bases lay in between. The germline CDR1 and CDR2 sequences are MGHRA and YSYEKL. CDR3 nucleotides: TGCGCCAGCAGCCAAGGGCTTCGAAGGAGCTCCTACGAGCAGTACTTC. This gives the protein CASSQGLRRSSYEQYF.

The chain combines TRBV11-2 with TRBJ1-4, with TRBD1 as a possible D gene (5 bases). The CDR3 spans 13 residues. V lost 4 bases and J lost 10, with 13 bases in between. The germline gives CDR1 SGHAT, CDR2 FQNNGV. CDR3 sequence reads: CASSYLKRGKLFF. The CDR3 DNA is TGTGCCAGCAGCTACCTCAAAAGGGGAAAACTGTTTTTT.

This chain uses TRBV30 with TRBJ2-7, with 13 positions matching TRBD2. The CDR3 has 18 amino acids. Germline trimming cut 3 bases from V and 2 bases from J; bases unmatched to any gene: 13. Germline V CDR1 and CDR2: GTSNPN, SVGIG (reference sequence). Written as DNA, the CDR3 is TGTGCCTGGAGATACGGACTAGCGGGAGCCCTGACCGCCTACGAGCAGTACTTC. Amino acid sequence: CAWRYGLAGALTAYEQYF.

V gene TRBV4-2 combines with J gene TRBJ1-1; D is ambiguous. This CDR3 spans 16 amino acids. Trimming stripped 1 base from V and 0 bases from J, with 12 bases between. The germline CDR1 and CDR2 sequences are LGHNA and YNFKEQ. This chain's CDR3 is CASSQVGRHMNTEAFF. Here the CDR3 DNA reads TGTGCCAGCAGCCAAGTGGGAAGACATATGAACACTGAAGCTTTCTTT.

This clone was detected only once. This chain connects TRBV11-3 to TRBJ2-5; D possibly uses TRBD1 or TRBD2 (5 bases each). The CDR3 is 12 amino acids. The V gene lost 5 bases and the J gene lost 4 bases, with 8 bases spanning the gap. The germline gives CDR1 SGHNT, CDR2 YENEEA. The CDR3 nucleotides read TGTGCCAGCAGCCCCGGGGCAGAGACCCAGTACTTC. As protein: CASSPGAETQYF.

This chain uses TRBV11-3 with TRBJ2-1, with 7 bases matching TRBD2. Germline trimming cut 6 bases from V and 5 bases from J; bases unmatched to any gene: 10. This CDR3 contains 15 residues. The V gene's germline CDR1 is SGHNT and CDR2 YENEEA. CDR3 in DNA: TGTGCCAGCAGTCACCTGGGGGAGGGCCACAATGAGCAGTTCTTC. Amino acid sequence: CASSHLGEGHNEQFF. The full variable domain, completed using reference TRBV11-3 and TRBJ2-1, is EAGVVQSPRYKIIEKKQPVAFWCNPISGHNTLYWYLQNLGQGPELLIRYENEEAVDDSQLPKDRFSAERLKGVDSTLKIQPAELGDSAVYLCASSHLGEGHNEQFFGPGTRLTVL.

The V call is TRBV27, the J call TRBJ2-5; TRBD2 is a possible D gene (6 bases). The ends were cut back, 5 bases at V and 5 bases at J, with 15 bases in the middle. Germline CDR1 MNHEY, CDR2 SMNVEV (reference sequence). The CDR3 sequence is 14 residues long. CDR3: CASSPLGSDETQYF. For the CDR3, the DNA is TGTGCCAGCAGTCCGCTCGGGAGCGATGAGACCCAGTACTTC.

The rearrangement links TRBV27 to TRBJ1-5; 7 bases align to TRBD1. V dropped 6 bases and J dropped 6; count of bases not matched to a gene: 11. CDR1 MNHEY and CDR2 SMNVEV come from the germline V gene (reference sequence). This CDR3 spans 15 amino acids. The CDR3 loop reads CASREQGRTAQPQHF. The DNA for the CDR3 is TGTGCCAGCAGAGAACAGGGGCGGACCGCTCAGCCCCAGCATTTT.